This TCR beta chain was sequenced during a study of sequential checkpoint blockade in melanoma. TCRdb's copy holds only in-frame clones and misses some; the assay was immunoSEQ multiplex PCR. The data contain more than 6,000 clones, less than 60% of them singletons. Treatment here: randomized to nivolumab then ipilimumab (arm A) or the reverse (arm B). None of the patients previously received DNA-damaging chemotherapy. Looked up from germline, CDR1 is LNHNV and CDR2 is YYDKDF (reference sequence). The V end lost 5 bases, the J end lost 1 base, and 16 bases lay between the germline ends. The CDR3 is 16 residues long.

The clonotype was recovered from a human patient with melanoma. Some clones in this sample may be carry-over from other donors' samples. The sample was CD8+ T cells sorted from blood (inferred from file names), taken from a patient given nivolumab and ipilimumab in sequence. The gene calls are TRBV15 and TRBJ2-3; a possible D gene is TRBD2 (6 bases). This CDR3 is CATSFGGSVGTDTQYF. In DNA, the CDR3 is TGTGCCACCAGCTTCGGGGGTTCTGTGGGCACAGATACGCAGTATTTT.